Detailed here is one T cell receptor beta chain. The sample comes from a study of blood T cell repertoires in COVID-19. About the research overall: Material from acute and convalescent COVID-19 was sourced from the United States, Italy and Spain.

The authors' processing: Estimated nucleated cell counts came from reference gene primer amplification. Measured with immunoSEQ multiplex PCR; TCRdb has only the in-frame clones, and not every one. V and J calls plus clone size are reproduced from that table; the DNA served to infer D and trimming. Among around 130,000 clones listed, more than 80% were seen once. This CDR3 is built from 15 residues. V lost 0 bases to trimming and J lost 2 bases; unmatched junction nucleotides: 0. Germline assignment: CDR1 SGHTA and CDR2 FQGTGA. This chain uses TRBV7-3 with TRBJ2-3, with 9 bases that match TRBD2. Sequencing input: PBMCs or T cells enriched from blood (not recorded which). This clonotype was sampled from a woman between 18 and 29 years old who had been exposed to COVID-19. CDR3 sequence (DNA): TGTGCCAGCAGCTTAACGGGACTAGCCACAGATACGCAGTATTTT. Protein sequence: CASSLTGLATDTQYF.